The table lists the clone carrying this TCR beta chain with a count of one. With a J-beta primer mix and a sample-barcoded 5' primer, a second PCR ran roughly 6 to 11 cycles. MiXCR was run by TCRdb on the 5' RACE reads, yielding one entry per CDR3 protein. The data show over 600,000 distinct CDR3 sequences, roughly 43% seen once. J was trimmed by 8 bases and V by 4 bases; bases with no gene match: 12. The length of the CDR3 is 16 residues. Germline lookup yields CDR1 SGHAT and CDR2 FQNNGV. This entry belongs to a study of blood T cells in healthy people across ages. The receptor's source is an elderly man in good health. The specimen sequenced was blood. The chain couples TRBV11-2 to TRBJ1-4, with 8 nucleotides matching TRBD1. The CDR3 here is CASSSGQGPGLEKLFF. The CDR3 DNA reads TGTGCCAGCAGCTCCGGACAGGGCCCGGGGTTAGAAAAACTGTTTTTT.